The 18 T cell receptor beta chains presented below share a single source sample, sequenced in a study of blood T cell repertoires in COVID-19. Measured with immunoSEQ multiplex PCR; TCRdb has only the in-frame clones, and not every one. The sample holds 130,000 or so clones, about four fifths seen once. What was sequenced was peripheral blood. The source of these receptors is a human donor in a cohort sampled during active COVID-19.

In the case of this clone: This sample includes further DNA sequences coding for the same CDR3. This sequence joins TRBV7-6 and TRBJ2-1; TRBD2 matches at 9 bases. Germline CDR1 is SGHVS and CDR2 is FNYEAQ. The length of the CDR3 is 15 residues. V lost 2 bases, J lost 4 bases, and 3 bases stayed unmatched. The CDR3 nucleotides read TGTGCCAGCAGCTTAAGCGGGGGGCTGTACAATGAGCAGTTCTTC. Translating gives CASSLSGGLYNEQFF.

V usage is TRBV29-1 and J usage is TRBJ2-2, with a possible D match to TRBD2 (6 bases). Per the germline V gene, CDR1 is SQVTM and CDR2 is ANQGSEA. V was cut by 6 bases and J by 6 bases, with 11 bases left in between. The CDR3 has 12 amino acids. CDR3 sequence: CSVRASAGELFF. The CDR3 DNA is TGCAGCGTGCGGGCTAGCGCCGGGGAGCTGTTTTTT.

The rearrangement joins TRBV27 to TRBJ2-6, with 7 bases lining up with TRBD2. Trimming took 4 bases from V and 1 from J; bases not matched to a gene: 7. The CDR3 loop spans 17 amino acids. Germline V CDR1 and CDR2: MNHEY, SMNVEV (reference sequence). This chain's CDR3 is CASSSLLGGSGANVLTF. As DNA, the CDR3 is TGTGCCAGCAGTTCCCTCCTGGGAGGGTCTGGGGCCAACGTCCTGACTTTC.

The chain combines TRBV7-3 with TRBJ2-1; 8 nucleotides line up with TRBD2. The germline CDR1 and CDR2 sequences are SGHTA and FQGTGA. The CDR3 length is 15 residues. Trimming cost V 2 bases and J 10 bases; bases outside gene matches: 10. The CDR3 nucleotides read TGTGCCAGCAGCTTAGATTCCGGGACTAGAACGGAGCAGTTCTTC. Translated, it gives CASSLDSGTRTEQFF.

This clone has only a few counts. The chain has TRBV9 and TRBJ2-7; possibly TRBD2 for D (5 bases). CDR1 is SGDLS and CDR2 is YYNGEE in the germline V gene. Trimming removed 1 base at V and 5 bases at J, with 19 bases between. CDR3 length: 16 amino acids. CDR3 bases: TGTGCCAGCAGCGTAACGGCAGTGGCCGGGGTCCACGAGCAGTACTTC. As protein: CASSVTAVAGVHEQYF.

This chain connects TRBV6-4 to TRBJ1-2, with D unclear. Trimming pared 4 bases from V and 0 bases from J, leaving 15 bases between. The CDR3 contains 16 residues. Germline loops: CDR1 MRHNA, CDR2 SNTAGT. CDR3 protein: CASSVSEPKANYGYTF. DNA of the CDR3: TGTGCCAGCAGTGTCTCCGAGCCGAAAGCTAACTATGGCTACACCTTC.

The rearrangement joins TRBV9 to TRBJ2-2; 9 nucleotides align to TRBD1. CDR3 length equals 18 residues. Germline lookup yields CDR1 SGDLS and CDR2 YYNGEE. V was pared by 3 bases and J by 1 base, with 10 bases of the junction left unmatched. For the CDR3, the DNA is TGTGCCAGCAGCGAAGCCGACAGGGGGGTTTGGAACACCGGGGAGCTGTTTTTT. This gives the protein CASSEADRGVWNTGELFF.

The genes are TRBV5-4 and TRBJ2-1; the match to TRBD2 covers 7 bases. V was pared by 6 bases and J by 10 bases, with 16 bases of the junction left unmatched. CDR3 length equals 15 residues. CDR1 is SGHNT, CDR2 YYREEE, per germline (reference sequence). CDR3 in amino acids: CASTLAGTTRLEQFF. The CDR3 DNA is TGTGCCAGCACCCTCGCCGGGACTACTCGTCTAGAGCAGTTCTTC.

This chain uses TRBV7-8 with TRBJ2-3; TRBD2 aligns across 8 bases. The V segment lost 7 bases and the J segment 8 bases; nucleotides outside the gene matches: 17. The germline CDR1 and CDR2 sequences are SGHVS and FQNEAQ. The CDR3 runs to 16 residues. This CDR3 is CASNYGGTRARGTQYF. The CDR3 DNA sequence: TGTGCCAGCAACTACGGCGGGACTAGGGCCCGTGGTACGCAGTATTTT.

CDR3 protein: CASSFTGTSIPETQYF. The CDR3 coding sequence is TGTGCCAGCAGTTTTACCGGGACTAGTATCCCAGAGACCCAGTACTTC. V usage is TRBV2 and J usage is TRBJ2-5, with 8 bases matching TRBD2. CDR3 size: 16 residues. The germline CDR1 and CDR2 sequences are SNHLY and FYNNEI. V was pared by 5 bases and J by 4 bases, with 12 bases of the junction left unmatched.

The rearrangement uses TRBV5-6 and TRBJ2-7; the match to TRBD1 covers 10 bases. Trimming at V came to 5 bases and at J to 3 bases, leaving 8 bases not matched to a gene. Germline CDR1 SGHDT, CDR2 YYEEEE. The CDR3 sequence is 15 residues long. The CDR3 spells CASRNRDRGGYEQYF. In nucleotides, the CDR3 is TGTGCCAGCAGAAACCGGGACAGGGGAGGCTACGAGCAGTACTTC.

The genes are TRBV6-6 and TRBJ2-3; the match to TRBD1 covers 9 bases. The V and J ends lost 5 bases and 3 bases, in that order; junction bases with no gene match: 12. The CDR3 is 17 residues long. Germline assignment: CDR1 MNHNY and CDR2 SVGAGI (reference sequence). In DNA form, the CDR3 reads TGTGCCAGCAGTCCCCGGGACAGGGTGAAAGGGACAGATACGCAGTATTTT. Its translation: CASSPRDRVKGTDTQYF.

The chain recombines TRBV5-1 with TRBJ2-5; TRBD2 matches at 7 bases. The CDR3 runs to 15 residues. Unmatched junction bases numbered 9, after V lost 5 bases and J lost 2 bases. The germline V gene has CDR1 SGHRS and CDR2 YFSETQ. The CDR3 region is CASSAGTKGQETQYF. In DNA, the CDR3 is TGCGCCAGCAGTGCCGGGACTAAGGGACAAGAGACCCAGTACTTC.

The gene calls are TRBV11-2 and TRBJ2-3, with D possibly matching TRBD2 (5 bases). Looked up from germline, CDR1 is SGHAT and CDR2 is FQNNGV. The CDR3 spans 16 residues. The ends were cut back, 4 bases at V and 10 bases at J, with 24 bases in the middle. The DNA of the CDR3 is TGTGCCAGCAGCTCGCAACTGCCTCACCGCGGAGGCCCGCAGTATTTT. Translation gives CASSSQLPHRGGPQYF.

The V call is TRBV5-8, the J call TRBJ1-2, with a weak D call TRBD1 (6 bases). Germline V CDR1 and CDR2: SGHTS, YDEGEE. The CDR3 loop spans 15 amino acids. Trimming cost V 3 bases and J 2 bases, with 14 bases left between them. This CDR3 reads CASSYPSRGNYGYTF. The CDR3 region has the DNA TGTGCCAGCAGCTACCCATCCAGGGGAAACTATGGCTACACCTTC.

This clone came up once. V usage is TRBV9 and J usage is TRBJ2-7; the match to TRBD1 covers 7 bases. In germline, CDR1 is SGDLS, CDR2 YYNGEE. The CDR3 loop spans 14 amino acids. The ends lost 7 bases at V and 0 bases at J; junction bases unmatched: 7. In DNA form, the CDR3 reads TGTGCCAGCGGACTCAGGGGGTCCTCCTACGAGCAGTACTTC. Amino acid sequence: CASGLRGSSYEQYF.

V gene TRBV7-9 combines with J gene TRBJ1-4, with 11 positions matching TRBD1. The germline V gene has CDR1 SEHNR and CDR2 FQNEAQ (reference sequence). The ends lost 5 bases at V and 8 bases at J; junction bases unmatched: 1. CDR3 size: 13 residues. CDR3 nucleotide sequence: TGTGCCAGCAGCCGGGACAGGGGGGAAAAACTGTTTTTT. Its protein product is CASSRDRGEKLFF.

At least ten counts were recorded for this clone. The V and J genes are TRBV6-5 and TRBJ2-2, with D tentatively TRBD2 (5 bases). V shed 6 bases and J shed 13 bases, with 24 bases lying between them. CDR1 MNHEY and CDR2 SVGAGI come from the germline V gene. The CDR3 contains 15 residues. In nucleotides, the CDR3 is TGTGCCAGCAGCCGCGGTGTAGAGGGCCGGCTAAGGCTGTTTTTT. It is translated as CASSRGVEGRLRLFF.